This T cell receptor beta chain was documented in a study of shared clonotypes between healthy human individuals. The study, taken as a whole, reports: There were few donors, and this limited the genetic and exposure-history diversity represented. It was the non-shared clonotypes that had lower generation probabilities than clonotypes shared by all four donors.

Sequenced by immunoSEQ multiplex PCR; TCRdb stores in-frame clones only, minus some. The table lists around 510,000 clones, 90% to 97% of them singletons, with 0.05% to 0.08% in the top ten. V dropped 0 bases and J dropped 4; count of bases not matched to a gene: 10. CDR3 length equals 17 residues. In germline, CDR1 is SGHVS, CDR2 FQNEAQ. Comments on this clone: Its specificity is not known.

Sequenced input: naive CD4+ T cells sorted from blood. Subset meaning: CD45RA+ positively selected. This sequence was found in a woman aged 25 to 45 in good health. The chain is built from TRBV7-8 and TRBJ2-3; 7 bases align to TRBD2. CDR3 sequence: CASSLAPIQRGADTQYF. For the CDR3, the DNA is TGTGCCAGCAGCTTAGCGCCAATACAACGGGGGGCAGATACGCAGTATTTT.